This T cell receptor (beta chain) derives from a study of beta chain features in type 1 diabetes. Study observations and caveats: Across all four CD4+ subsets, people with type 1 diabetes showed modestly shorter TCRB CDR3s.

Reverse transcribing all isolated RNA meant expressed TCRB transcripts were sequenced. Sequencing was performed with immunoSEQ multiplex PCR; in TCRdb, only in-frame clones are kept and a portion is missing. The table has about 240,000 clones, around 14% seen once. A few counts support this clone. Its antigen is still unknown. CDR3 length equals 14 residues. CDR1 is MNHNS, CDR2 SASEGT, per germline. The V gene lost 1 base and the J gene lost 6 bases, with 10 bases spanning the gap. Sequences were obtained from naive CD4+ T cells from blood. This chain connects TRBV6-1 to TRBJ1-5, with TRBD1 as a possible D gene (6 bases). This TCR was sampled from a man between 25 and 39 years old with type 1 diabetes. The CDR3 here is CASSEVQGRQPQHF. CDR3 sequence (DNA): TGTGCCAGCAGTGAAGTCCAGGGGCGTCAGCCCCAGCATTTT.